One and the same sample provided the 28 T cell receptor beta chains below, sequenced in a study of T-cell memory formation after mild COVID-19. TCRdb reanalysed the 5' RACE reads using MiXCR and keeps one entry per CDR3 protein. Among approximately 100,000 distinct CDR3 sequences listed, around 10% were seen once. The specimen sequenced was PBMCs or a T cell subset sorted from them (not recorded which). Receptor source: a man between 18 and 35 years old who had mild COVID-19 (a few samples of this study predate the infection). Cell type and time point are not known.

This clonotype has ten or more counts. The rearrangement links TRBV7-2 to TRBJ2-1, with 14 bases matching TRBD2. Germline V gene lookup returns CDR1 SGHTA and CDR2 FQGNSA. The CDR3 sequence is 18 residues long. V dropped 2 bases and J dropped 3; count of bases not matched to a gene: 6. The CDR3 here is CASSLPTSGGAGYNEQFF. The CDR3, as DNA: TGTGCCAGCAGCTTACCGACTAGCGGGGGGGCCGGCTACAATGAGCAGTTCTTC.

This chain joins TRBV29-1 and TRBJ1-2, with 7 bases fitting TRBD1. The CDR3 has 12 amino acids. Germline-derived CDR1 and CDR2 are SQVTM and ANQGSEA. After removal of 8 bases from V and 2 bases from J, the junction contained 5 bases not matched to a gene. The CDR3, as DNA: TGCAGCTTCAGACAGGGCAACTATGGCTACACCTTC. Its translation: CSFRQGNYGYTF.

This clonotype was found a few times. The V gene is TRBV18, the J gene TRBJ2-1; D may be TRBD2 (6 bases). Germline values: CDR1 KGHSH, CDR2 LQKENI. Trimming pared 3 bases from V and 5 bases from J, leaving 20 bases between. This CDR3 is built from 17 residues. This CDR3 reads CASSPTSGRTPNNEQFF. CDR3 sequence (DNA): TGTGCCAGCTCACCCACCTCGGGGAGGACCCCAAACAATGAGCAGTTCTTC.

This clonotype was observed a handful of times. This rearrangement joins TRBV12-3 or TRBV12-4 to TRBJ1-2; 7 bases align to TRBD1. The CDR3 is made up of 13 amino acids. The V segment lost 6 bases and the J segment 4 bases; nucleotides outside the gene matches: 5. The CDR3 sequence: CASRLQGPYGYTF. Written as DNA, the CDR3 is TGTGCCAGCAGGCTACAGGGGCCCTATGGCTACACCTTC.

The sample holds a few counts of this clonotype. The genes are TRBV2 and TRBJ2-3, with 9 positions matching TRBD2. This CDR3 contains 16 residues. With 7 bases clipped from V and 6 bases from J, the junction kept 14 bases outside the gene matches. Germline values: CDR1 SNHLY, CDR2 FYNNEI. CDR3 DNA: TGTGCCAGCACCCCCCCTGGGGCGGGGGGGCGGGATACGCAGTATTTT. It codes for CASTPPGAGGRDTQYF. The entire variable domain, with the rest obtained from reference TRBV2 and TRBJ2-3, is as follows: EPEVTQTPSHQVTQMGQEVILRCVPISNHLYFYWYRQILGQKVEFLVSFYNNEISEKSEIFDDQFSVERPDGSNFTLKIRSTKLEDSAMYFCASTPPGAGGRDTQYFGPGTRLTVL.

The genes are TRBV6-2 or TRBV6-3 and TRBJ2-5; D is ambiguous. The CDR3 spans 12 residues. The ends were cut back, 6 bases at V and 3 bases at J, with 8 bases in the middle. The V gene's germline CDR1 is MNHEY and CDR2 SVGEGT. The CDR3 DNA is TGTGCCAGCAGCTATGCCAAAGAGACCCAGTACTTC. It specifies CASSYAKETQYF.

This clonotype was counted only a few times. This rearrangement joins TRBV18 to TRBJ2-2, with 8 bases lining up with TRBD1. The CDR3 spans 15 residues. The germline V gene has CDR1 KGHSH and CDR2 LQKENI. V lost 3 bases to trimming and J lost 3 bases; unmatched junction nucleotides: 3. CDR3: CASSPAGGYTGELFF. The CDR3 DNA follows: TGTGCCAGCTCACCGGCAGGGGGCTACACCGGGGAGCTGTTTTTT.

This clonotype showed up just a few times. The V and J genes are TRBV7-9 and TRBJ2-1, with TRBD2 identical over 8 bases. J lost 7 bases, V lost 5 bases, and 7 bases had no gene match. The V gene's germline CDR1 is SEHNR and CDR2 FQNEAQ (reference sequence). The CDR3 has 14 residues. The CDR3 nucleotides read TGTGCCAGCAGCCCGGGACCGGGGGGGAATGAGCAGTTCTTC. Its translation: CASSPGPGGNEQFF.

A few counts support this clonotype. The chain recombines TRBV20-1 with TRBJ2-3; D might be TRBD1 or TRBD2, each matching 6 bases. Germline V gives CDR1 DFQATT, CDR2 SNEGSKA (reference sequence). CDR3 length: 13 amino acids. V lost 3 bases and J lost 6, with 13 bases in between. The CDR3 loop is CSARTRGEDTQYF. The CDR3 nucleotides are TGCAGTGCTAGGACTAGGGGGGAGGATACGCAGTATTTT.

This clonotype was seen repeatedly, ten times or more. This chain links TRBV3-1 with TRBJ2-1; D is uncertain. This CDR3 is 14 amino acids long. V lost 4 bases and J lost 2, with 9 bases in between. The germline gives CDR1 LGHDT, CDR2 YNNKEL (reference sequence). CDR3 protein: CASSPDQTYNEQFF. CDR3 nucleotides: TGTGCCAGCAGCCCGGACCAAACCTACAATGAGCAGTTCTTC.

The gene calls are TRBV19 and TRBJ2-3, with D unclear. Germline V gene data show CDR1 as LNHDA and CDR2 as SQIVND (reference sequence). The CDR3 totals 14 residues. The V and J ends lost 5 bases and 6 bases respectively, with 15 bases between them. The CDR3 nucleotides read TGTGCCAGTAGTTTGTCAGCAAAGTTTGATACGCAGTATTTT. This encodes CASSLSAKFDTQYF.

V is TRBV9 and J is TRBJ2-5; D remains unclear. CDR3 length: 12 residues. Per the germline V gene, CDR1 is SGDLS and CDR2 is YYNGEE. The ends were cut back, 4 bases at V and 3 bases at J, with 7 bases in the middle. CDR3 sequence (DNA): TGTGCCAGCAGCTCCCTTGAAGAGACCCAGTACTTC. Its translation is CASSSLEETQYF. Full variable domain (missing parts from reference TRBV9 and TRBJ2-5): DSGVTQTPKHLITATGQRVTLRCSPRSGDLSVYWYQQSLDQGLQFLIQYYNGEERAKGNILERFSAQQFPDLHSELNLSSLELGDSALYFCASSSLEETQYFGPGTRLLVL.

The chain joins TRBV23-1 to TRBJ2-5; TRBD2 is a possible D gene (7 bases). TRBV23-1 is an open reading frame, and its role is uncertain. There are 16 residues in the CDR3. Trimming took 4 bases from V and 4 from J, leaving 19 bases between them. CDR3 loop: CASSPWGGATGETQYF. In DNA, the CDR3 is TGCGCCAGCAGTCCCTGGGGGGGGGCAACAGGAGAGACCCAGTACTTC.

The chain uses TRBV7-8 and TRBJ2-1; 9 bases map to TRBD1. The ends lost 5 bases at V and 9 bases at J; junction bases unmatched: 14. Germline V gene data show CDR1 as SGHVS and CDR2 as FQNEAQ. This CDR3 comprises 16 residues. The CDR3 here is CASSPRPGQGLVEQFF. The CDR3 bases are TGTGCCAGCAGCCCGCGACCGGGACAGGGCTTGGTTGAGCAGTTCTTC.

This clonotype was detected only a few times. This CDR3 reads CASSLFQGNYGYTF. CDR3 bases: TGTGCCAGCAGTTTATTCCAGGGGAACTATGGCTACACCTTC. The chain has TRBV27 and TRBJ1-2; possible D gene TRBD1, 6 bases. This CDR3 has 14 residues. Looked up from germline, CDR1 is MNHEY and CDR2 is SMNVEV (reference sequence). V lost 1 base and J lost 2, with 8 bases in between.

CDR3 DNA sequence: TGTGCCAGCAGCTCAAAGGGGGACCCCGAACAGCCCCAGCATTTT. It is translated as CASSSKGDPEQPQHF. The chain combines TRBV5-4 with TRBJ1-5; tentative D call: TRBD1 (6 bases). Looked up from germline, CDR1 is SGHNT and CDR2 is YYREEE (reference sequence). The CDR3 loop spans 15 amino acids. Trimming took 3 bases from V and 7 from J, leaving 17 bases between them.

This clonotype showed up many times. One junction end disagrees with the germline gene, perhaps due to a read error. CDR3 loop: CASSLVQTDTQYF. In DNA, the CDR3 is TGTGCTAGCAGCTTAGTCCAGACAGATACGCAGTATTTT. This chain links TRBV7-7 with TRBJ2-3; D not certain. CDR3 size: 13 residues. Germline assignment: CDR1 SSHAT and CDR2 FNYEAQ (reference sequence).

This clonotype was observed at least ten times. CDR3 residues: CASSTPTGSGLSSYEQYV. The DNA for the CDR3 is TGTGCCAGCAGCACCCCAACTGGGTCCGGGTTGAGCTCCTACGAGCAGTACGTC. The chain carries TRBV21-1 and TRBJ2-7; TRBD1, the D gene given by the table, was not confirmed from the DNA. TRBV21-1 is given as a pseudogene. The CDR3 covers 18 residues.

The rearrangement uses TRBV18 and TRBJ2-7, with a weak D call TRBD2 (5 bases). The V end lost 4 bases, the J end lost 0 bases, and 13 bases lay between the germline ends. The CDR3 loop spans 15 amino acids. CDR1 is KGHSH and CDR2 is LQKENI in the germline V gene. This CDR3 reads CASSQGLAGSYEQYV. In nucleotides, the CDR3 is TGTGCCAGCTCACAAGGACTGGCGGGCTCCTACGAGCAGTACGTC.

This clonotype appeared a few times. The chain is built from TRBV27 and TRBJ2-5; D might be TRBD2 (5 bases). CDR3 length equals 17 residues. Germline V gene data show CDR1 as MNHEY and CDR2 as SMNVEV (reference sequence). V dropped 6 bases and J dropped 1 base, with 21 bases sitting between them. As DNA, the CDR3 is TGTGCCAGCAGGCCCCTTGGGAGCACCTACCTCCAAGAGACCCAGTACTTC. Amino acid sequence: CASRPLGSTYLQETQYF.

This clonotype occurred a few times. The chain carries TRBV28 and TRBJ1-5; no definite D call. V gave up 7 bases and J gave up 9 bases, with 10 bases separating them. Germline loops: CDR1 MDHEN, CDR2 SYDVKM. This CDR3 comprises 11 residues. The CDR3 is CASIGGSPQHF. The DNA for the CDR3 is TGTGCCAGCATCGGAGGGTCGCCCCAGCATTTT.

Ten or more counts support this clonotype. The CDR3 coding sequence is TGTGCCAGCAGTATCCAGGGGGCAGTCTACGAGCAGTACTTC. Amino acids: CASSIQGAVYEQYF. V and J are TRBV6-6 and TRBJ2-7; 8 nucleotides align to TRBD1. This CDR3 spans 14 amino acids. The V and J ends lost 5 bases and 3 bases, in that order; junction bases with no gene match: 6. In germline, CDR1 is MNHNY, CDR2 SVGAGI (reference sequence).

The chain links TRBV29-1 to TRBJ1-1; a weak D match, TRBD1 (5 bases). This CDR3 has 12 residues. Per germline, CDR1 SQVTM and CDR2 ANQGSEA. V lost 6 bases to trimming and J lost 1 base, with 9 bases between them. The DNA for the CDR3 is TGCAGCGTGGGGAGGGGGAACACTGAAGCTTTCTTT. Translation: CSVGRGNTEAFF.

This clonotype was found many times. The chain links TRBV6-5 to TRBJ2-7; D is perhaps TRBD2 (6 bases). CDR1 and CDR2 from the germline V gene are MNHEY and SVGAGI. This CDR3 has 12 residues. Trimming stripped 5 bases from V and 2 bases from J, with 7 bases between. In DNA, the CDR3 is TGTGCCAGCAGTCCGGGAGCCTACGAGCAGTACTTC. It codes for CASSPGAYEQYF.

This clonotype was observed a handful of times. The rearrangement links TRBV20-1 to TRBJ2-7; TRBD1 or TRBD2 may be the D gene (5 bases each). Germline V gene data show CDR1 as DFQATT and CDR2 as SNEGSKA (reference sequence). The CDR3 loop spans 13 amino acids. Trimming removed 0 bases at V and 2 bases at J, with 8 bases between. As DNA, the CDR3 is TGCAGTGCTAGAGATGGGGGTGCCTACGAGCAGTACTTC. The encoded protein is CSARDGGAYEQYF.

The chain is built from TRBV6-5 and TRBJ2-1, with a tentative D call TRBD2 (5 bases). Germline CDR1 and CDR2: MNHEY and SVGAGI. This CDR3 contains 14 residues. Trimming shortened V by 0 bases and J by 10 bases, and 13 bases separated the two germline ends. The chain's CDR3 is CASSYSGVFEEQFF. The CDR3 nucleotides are TGTGCCAGCAGTTACTCCGGGGTTTTTGAAGAGCAGTTCTTC.

The CDR3: CASSPWGLTQEKLFF. As DNA, the CDR3 is TGTGCCAGCAGCCCATGGGGGCTAACTCAGGAAAAACTGTTTTTT. The rearrangement joins TRBV7-9 to TRBJ1-4; maybe TRBD1 (6 bases). The V gene's germline CDR1 is SEHNR and CDR2 FQNEAQ (reference sequence). The CDR3 has 15 amino acids. Trimming removed 5 bases at V and 8 bases at J, with 18 bases between.

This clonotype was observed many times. The CDR3 DNA is TGTGCCAGCAGCTCGTCAGGGGGTTCCTACGAGCAGTACTTC. Its translation: CASSSSGGSYEQYF. The chain links TRBV7-6 to TRBJ2-7; TRBD1 matches 7 bases. The CDR3 consists of 14 residues. V shed 4 bases and J 1 base; nucleotides not matched to a gene: 4. Germline CDR1 and CDR2: SGHVS and FNYEAQ.